This T cell receptor beta chain was identified in a study of cytomegalovirus exposure and HLA in healthy donors. Study-level results: Approximately 160 TCR beta chains were listed as cytomegalovirus-associated.

Worth noting for this clone: Its antigen is still unknown.

Germline V gene sequence: CDR1 LNHDA, CDR2 SQIVND (reference sequence). Deletions cut 1 base from V and 7 bases from J, with 7 bases between. CDR3 length equals 13 residues. PCR amplification relied on 60 Vbeta primers (plus 13 Jbeta primers). TCRdb keeps only in-frame clones here, not all; method: immunoSEQ multiplex PCR. The repertoire holds roughly 190,000 clones, with under 85% as singletons. The rearrangement uses TRBV19 and TRBJ2-2, with D unclear. Sequenced sample: PBMCs. This clonotype was obtained from a woman aged 18-30 years in good health and CMV-seronegative. CDR3 sequence reads: CASSIGLDGELFF. CDR3 nucleotide sequence: TGTGCCAGTAGTATAGGACTGGACGGGGAGCTGTTTTTT.